This T cell receptor beta chain was found in a study of cytomegalovirus exposure and HLA in healthy donors. Clones were read by immunoSEQ multiplex PCR, and TCRdb kept only the in-frame ones, dropping some. The sample lists about 160,000 clones, 86% seen once, with 2% to 2.5% in the top ten. Germline trimming cut 5 bases from V and 3 bases from J; bases unmatched to any gene: 7. The CDR3 loop spans 15 amino acids. Germline CDR1 SNHLY, CDR2 FYNNEI. Broader study findings: According to the study, 180 or so TCR beta chains were cytomegalovirus-associated.

Notes on this clone: Antigen unknown.

The gene calls are TRBV2 and TRBJ2-7, with 10 bases identical to TRBD1. The TCR sequence derives from a woman aged 18 to 35 in good health and CMV-seronegative. Material: PBMCs. CDR3 nucleotide sequence: TGTGCCAGCAGTCGAGACAGGGGGCACTTCTACGAGCAGTACTTC. This sequence encodes CASSRDRGHFYEQYF.